The present T cell receptor beta chain was sequenced within a study of OX40 agonist ivuxolimab in advanced cancers. Sequenced by immunoSEQ multiplex PCR; TCRdb stores in-frame clones only, minus some. The table includes just over 95,000 clones, roughly 89% detected once. Unmatched junction bases numbered 4, after V lost 6 bases and J lost 3 bases. The CDR3 is made up of 13 amino acids. Germline values: CDR1 ENHRY, CDR2 SYGVKD. Findings and limits, study-wide: Relative to CD4+ cells, CD8+ T cells on average had more expanded clones.

Details on this clone: Its matching antigen is unknown.

The material was CD4+ or CD8+ T cells sorted from blood, obtained in a trial of the OX40 agonist ivuxolimab. This TCR was sampled from an adult with an advanced solid tumor such as melanoma, head and neck, liver or kidney cancer. The genes are TRBV10-3 and TRBJ2-7, with 8 bases that match TRBD2. The CDR3 reads CAIRGTSFYEQYF. In DNA, the CDR3 is TGTGCCATCAGGGGGACTAGTTTCTACGAGCAGTACTTC.